This TCR beta chain was found in a study of control samples from healthy donors and cancer patients (dated by TCRdb to between 2020 and 2021). Regarding this clone: Its antigen has not been determined. No much larger clone exists at a distance of one base, and base qualities are not known.

Library generation was performed with the immunoSEQ multiplex PCR assay. The table comes from immuneACCESS by way of TCRdb, which keeps in-frame sequences with V and J called. Part of the clones is missing from these tables; in studies checked, under half for an unresolved V gene and the rest for unknown reasons. This sample gives about 75,000 clones in total; 75% to 90% of them show up just once. More than 13% of the sample rests with the top ten. Sequenced: blood. This sequence originates from a man aged 50-60 years in good health.

The DNA is TGTGCCAGCAGCCAAGAACTCCTATCTCAGCATATGTATGGCTACACCTTC. It translates as CASSQELLSQHMYGYTF. The sequence is built from TRBV3-1 (or the pseudogene TRBV3-2) and TRBJ1-2, with no confident D gene call. The CDR3 contains 17 residues, cysteine and phenylalanine counted. Solely the CDR3 DNA is kept, with 51 bases framed from the first base. Via the germline V gene (reference sequence), CDR1 is LGHDT and CDR2 YNNKEL. The junction shows trimming of 0 bases on V and 5 bases on J, plus 19 bases between the germline ends.